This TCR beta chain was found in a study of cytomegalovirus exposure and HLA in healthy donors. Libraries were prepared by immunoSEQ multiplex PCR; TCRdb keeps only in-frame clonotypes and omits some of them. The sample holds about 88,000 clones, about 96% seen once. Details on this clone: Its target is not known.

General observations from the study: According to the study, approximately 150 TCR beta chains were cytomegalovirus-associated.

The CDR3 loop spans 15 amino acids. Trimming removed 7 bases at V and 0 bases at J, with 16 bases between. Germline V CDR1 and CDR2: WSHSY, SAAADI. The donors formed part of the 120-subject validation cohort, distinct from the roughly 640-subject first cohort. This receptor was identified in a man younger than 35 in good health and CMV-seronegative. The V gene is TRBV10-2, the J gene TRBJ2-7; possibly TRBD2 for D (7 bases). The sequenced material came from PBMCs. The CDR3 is CASKGGQGISYEQYF. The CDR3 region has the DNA TGCGCCAGCAAGGGAGGGCAGGGGATCTCCTACGAGCAGTACTTC.